This T cell receptor (beta chain) originates from a study of type 1 and type 2 diabetes patients. Study context: Participants included type 1 and type 2 diabetes patients plus nondiabetic controls. The whole study generated 18,976,912 paired-end reads. Study-level results: Type 2 diabetes and control V and J usage correlated highly, approximately 0.97.

Amplification started from genomic DNA. Multiplex PCR with 30 forward and 13 reverse primers amplified the TCR beta CDR3. TCRdb called the multiplex PCR reads again in MiXCR, with one record for every CDR3 protein. Of more than 250,000 distinct CDR3 sequences listed, more than 40% are singletons. Roughly 10 milliliters of peripheral blood were drawn from each donor. This CDR3 has 14 residues. V trimming: 4 bases; J trimming: 5 bases; junction bases outside the gene matches: 7. Germline-derived CDR1 and CDR2 are DFQATT and SNEGSKA (reference sequence). A note on this clonotype: Its antigen is still unknown.

The TCR was taken from a man aged 18 to 30 with type 2 diabetes. What was sequenced was peripheral blood mononuclear cells (PBMCs). V is TRBV20-1 and J is TRBJ2-2, with 7 nucleotides matching TRBD2. In nucleotides, the CDR3 is TGCAGTGCTACTCCCAGGGAGGGTACCGGGGAGCTGTTTTTT. This codes for CSATPREGTGELFF.